This is a list of T cell receptor beta chains from one sample in a study of cytomegalovirus exposure and HLA in healthy donors. The assay was immunoSEQ multiplex PCR, and TCRdb's table has in-frame clones only and misses some. The sample shows about 160,000 clones, roughly 80% of them seen only once. Sample: PBMCs. Every receptor here comes from a girl aged 5 to 17 in good health and CMV-seropositive. The CDR3 runs from the conserved cysteine through the conserved F or W. Fields, in order: V gene, J gene, D gene, CDR3 protein. The D gene is left open where the match is weak.

TRBV19	TRBJ1-3	TRBD1	CASSTLKPRQGTASGNTIYF
TRBV2	TRBJ2-2	TRBD2	CASSRTSGVNTGELFF
TRBV11-2	TRBJ2-1	NA	CASSLSPGRNEQFF
TRBV7-2	TRBJ2-1	TRBD2	CASSSNYGRLDEQFF
TRBV7-8	TRBJ2-7	NA	CASSLEVVTVNYEQYF
TRBV5-4	TRBJ1-1	TRBD1	CASSSGTEMNTEAFF
TRBV9	TRBJ2-1	NA	CASSLRDFPVGEQFF
TRBV29-1	TRBJ1-3	NA	CSVEGGQSGNTIYF
TRBV25-1	TRBJ2-3	NA	CASSEYAQGTDTQYF
TRBV19	TRBJ2-7	TRBD2	CASSISGSGRFYEQYF
TRBV4-1	TRBJ1-1	TRBD1	CASSRGRGLEGRAFF
TRBV25-1	TRBJ1-1	NA	CASSTSYEAFF
TRBV6-1	TRBJ1-1	NA	CASSEDAGLPFF
TRBV7-2	TRBJ2-3	TRBD2	CASSFAGDRTDTQYF
TRBV6-5	TRBJ2-3	TRBD2	CASSQAGALTDTQYF
TRBV27	TRBJ1-2	NA	CASSFGTKPHGYTF
TRBV2	TRBJ2-5	NA	CASSDYGQETQYF
TRBV10-3	TRBJ2-7	TRBD1	CAISGSGQGAYEQYF
TRBV9	TRBJ2-3	NA	CASSPPEGPDTQYF
TRBV30	TRBJ2-7	TRBD2	CAWSGVAGGGYEQYF
TRBV5-1	TRBJ2-3	TRBD2	CASSPGGSASTDTQYF
TRBV4-1	TRBJ2-7	TRBD1	CASSQDGGQGRVYEQYF
TRBV4-3	TRBJ2-5	TRBD2	CASSQVLAGVGETQYF
TRBV15	TRBJ2-5	NA	CATSGRMDQETQYF
TRBV6-6	TRBJ2-2	NA	CASSYAGASTGELFF
TRBV9	TRBJ2-2	NA	CASSVAQLGARGTGELFF
TRBV28	TRBJ1-1	NA	CASSSVTEAFF
TRBV7-9	TRBJ1-5	TRBD1	CASSSGTEGRVHF
TRBV6-6	TRBJ1-5	NA	CASSDTNQPQHF
TRBV4-1	TRBJ2-7	NA	CASSQGPLAVFYEQYF
TRBV7-9	TRBJ1-4	NA	CASSLGRADEKLFF
TRBV18	TRBJ1-2	NA	CASSPRQVYRAFFYGYTF
TRBV25-1	TRBJ2-1	NA	CASSEYGLDSKQFF
TRBV5-4	TRBJ1-2	NA	CASTLSQGSGYTF
TRBV5-5	TRBJ2-1	TRBD2	CASSLAGLGLAGDEQFF
TRBV7-2	TRBJ2-3	NA	CASSLDYGTDTQYF
TRBV6-1	TRBJ2-2	NA	CASSRGNTGELFF
TRBV27	TRBJ1-1	NA	CASSLGARYEAFF
TRBV9	TRBJ1-1	NA	CASSVDPGGNTEAFF
TRBV19	TRBJ1-4	NA	CASSADRQGEKLFF
TRBV28	TRBJ1-2	TRBD1	CASPWTGGFYGYTF
TRBV19	TRBJ1-5	NA	CASSITSRAQHF
TRBV27	TRBJ1-5	TRBD1	CASSFTGGNQPQHF
TRBV11-2	TRBJ2-2	NA	CASSFPHAGSGELFF
TRBV29-1	TRBJ2-1	NA	CSAQQPGAYNEQFF
TRBV28	TRBJ1-4	NA	CAVPDSGNEKLFF
TRBV7-8	TRBJ2-2	NA	CASSGQTNTGELFF
TRBV10-3	TRBJ2-2	TRBD2	CAISVKREVPGELFF
TRBV2	TRBJ2-7	NA	CASSPKSSVYIYEQYF
TRBV7-2	TRBJ2-7	NA	CASSFGRFYEQYF
TRBV28	TRBJ2-3	TRBD2	CASSLSVASGRATDTQYF
TRBV30	TRBJ2-7	TRBD2	CAWAPGLAGVGEQYF
TRBV5-4	TRBJ2-3	NA	CASLDASRGSDTQYF
TRBV30	TRBJ2-1	NA	CACTVKGGAYNEQFF
TRBV5-1	TRBJ1-1	NA	CASSLGGLGGTEAFF
TRBV5-4	TRBJ1-2	TRBD1	CASSRQGNYGYTF
TRBV27	TRBJ1-1	TRBD1	CASSSSVPGQRMNTEAFF
TRBV4-3	TRBJ1-2	TRBD1	CASSQAGTGPYGYTF
TRBV28	TRBJ2-7	TRBD2	CASSFGLAGGYEQYF